This entry lists 12 T cell receptor beta chains sequenced from one sample in a study of CD8 T cells in Susac syndrome. Random hexamers were used to reverse transcribe 0.5 to 1 ug of RNA. TCRdb independently ran MiXCR on the immunoSEQ multiplex PCR reads; one entry per CDR3 protein. The data contain about 400,000 distinct CDR3 sequences, approximately 85% of them seen just once; the ten biggest clones take up approximately 0.11%. Material: CD8+ T cells from PBMCs. These receptors were obtained from a human donor with multiple sclerosis.

In its sample, this clonotype was seen a few times. The CDR3: CASSLRGRETQYF. CDR3 DNA sequence: TGTGCCAGCAGTCTCCGGGGGCGCGAGACCCAGTACTTC. The chain has TRBV28 and TRBJ2-5; D could derive from TRBD1 or TRBD2 (6 bases each). Trimming removed 5 bases at V and 5 bases at J, with 12 bases between. Per germline, CDR1 MDHEN and CDR2 SYDVKM. The CDR3 extends over 13 amino acids.

This chain connects TRBV3-1 to TRBJ2-7; 8 bases fit TRBD2. The CDR3 sequence is 15 residues long. CDR1 is LGHDT, CDR2 YNNKEL, per germline (reference sequence). The V and J ends lost 4 bases and 3 bases, in that order; junction bases with no gene match: 8. This CDR3 is CASSPRGVNLYEQYF. In nucleotides, the CDR3 is TGTGCCAGCAGCCCGCGGGGGGTCAATCTCTACGAGCAGTACTTC.

The J gene is TRBJ1-1, the V gene TRBV29-1; tentatively, D is TRBD1 (5 bases). The length of the CDR3 is 13 residues. Germline CDR1 SQVTM, CDR2 ANQGSEA. Trimming cost V 6 bases and J 5 bases, with 16 bases left between them. CDR3 residues: CSVLIGGGTEAFF. DNA of the CDR3: TGCAGCGTCCTTATTGGGGGTGGTACTGAAGCTTTCTTT.

The chain recombines TRBV9 with TRBJ2-5; 12 nucleotides agree with TRBD2. Germline CDR1 and CDR2: SGDLS and YYNGEE. Unmatched junction bases numbered 4, after V lost 2 bases and J lost 5 bases. The CDR3 runs 15 residues. CDR3 residues: CASSVWTSGVETQYF. CDR3 nucleotides: TGTGCCAGCAGCGTCTGGACTAGCGGGGTGGAGACCCAGTACTTC.

The gene calls are TRBV27 and TRBJ2-7; TRBD1 matches 7 bases. This CDR3 is built from 15 residues. V was clipped by 0 bases and J by 2 bases; unmatched bases: 4. The germline V gene has CDR1 MNHEY and CDR2 SMNVEV (reference sequence). CDR3 region: CASSLSPGTAYEQYF. CDR3 in DNA: TGTGCCAGCAGTTTATCTCCCGGGACAGCCTACGAGCAGTACTTC.

This clonotype was seen only once. The CDR3 DNA is TGCGCCAGCAGCTTGGCCGGCAGGGGAGGCACTGAAGCTTTCTTT. The encoded protein is CASSLAGRGGTEAFF. The chain couples TRBV5-1 to TRBJ1-1, with D possibly matching TRBD1 (6 bases). The CDR3 has 15 amino acids. Germline V gene data show CDR1 as SGHRS and CDR2 as YFSETQ. The V end was cut by 0 bases, the J end by 4 bases, with 13 bases between.

V usage is TRBV5-1 and J usage is TRBJ1-1; the match to TRBD1 covers 7 bases. The CDR3 has 16 amino acids. Germline-derived CDR1 and CDR2 are SGHRS and YFSETQ. The V gene end was trimmed by 2 bases and the J gene end by 3 bases; junction bases not matched to a gene: 10. The DNA for the CDR3 is TGCGCCAGCAGCTTAATACCGAGGGGGCCCTACACTGAAGCTTTCTTT. It is translated as CASSLIPRGPYTEAFF.

V is TRBV13 and J is TRBJ2-7; no clear D gene. Per germline, CDR1 PRHDT and CDR2 FYEKMQ (reference sequence). V was shortened by 4 bases and J by 0 bases, with 7 bases between the two germline ends. The CDR3 contains 13 residues. CDR3 DNA: TGTGCCAGCAGCTCGGCCGTCTCCTACGAGCAGTACTTC. Encoded protein: CASSSAVSYEQYF.

This clonotype was seen only once. The chain joins TRBV5-1 to TRBJ1-1; D is perhaps TRBD1 (5 bases). The V end lost 0 bases, the J end lost 5 bases, and 14 bases lay between the germline ends. This CDR3 is 15 amino acids long. The V gene's germline CDR1 is SGHRS and CDR2 YFSETQ. CDR3 residues: CASSLVVGEGTEAFF. CDR3 DNA: TGCGCCAGCAGCTTGGTGGTAGGGGAAGGAACTGAAGCTTTCTTT.

The rearrangement links TRBV20-1 to TRBJ1-1, with no clear D. Per the germline V gene, CDR1 is DFQATT and CDR2 is SNEGSKA (reference sequence). This CDR3 has 11 amino acids. Trimming stripped 6 bases from V and 4 bases from J, with 9 bases between. The CDR3 protein is CSALAGTEAFF. The CDR3 DNA follows: TGCAGTGCCCTGGCGGGCACTGAAGCTTTCTTT.

This chain connects TRBV27 to TRBJ2-6; no clear D. Germline CDR1 is MNHEY and CDR2 is SMNVEV (reference sequence). Trimming took 5 bases from V and 0 from J, leaving 14 bases between them. This CDR3 is 17 amino acids long. The CDR3 nucleotides are TGTGCCAGCAGTAGTAAGACGGCTCACTCTGGGGCCAACGTCCTGACTTTC. This encodes CASSSKTAHSGANVLTF.

The chain is built from TRBV7-2 and TRBJ2-5; TRBD1 matches 8 bases. The germline V gene has CDR1 SGHTA and CDR2 FQGNSA. V lost 5 bases and J lost 1; bases outside the gene matches: 12. The CDR3 has 17 amino acids. The CDR3 here is CASSGNDRGGFQETQYF. Here the CDR3 DNA reads TGTGCCAGCAGCGGGAACGACAGGGGCGGCTTCCAAGAGACCCAGTACTTC.